What follows describes a single TCR beta chain. The CDR3 covers 15 residues. The ends were cut back, 3 bases at V and 1 base at J, with 9 bases in the middle. Germline values: CDR1 MNHNS, CDR2 SASEGT. The source of the sample is a study of OX40 agonist ivuxolimab in advanced cancers. The protocol was immunoSEQ multiplex PCR, while the TCRdb copy is restricted to in-frame clones and leaves out a portion. This table holds over 85,000 clones, roughly 85% found once. The genes are TRBV6-1 and TRBJ2-2; D gene uncertain. The sequenced sample was CD4+ or CD8+ T cells sorted from blood, obtained in a trial of the OX40 agonist ivuxolimab. This clonotype was obtained from an adult with an advanced solid tumor such as melanoma, head and neck, liver or kidney cancer. CDR3 sequence: CASSEGRRNTGELFF. CDR3 coding DNA: TGTGCCAGCAGTGAGGGCAGGAGGAACACCGGGGAGCTGTTTTTT.